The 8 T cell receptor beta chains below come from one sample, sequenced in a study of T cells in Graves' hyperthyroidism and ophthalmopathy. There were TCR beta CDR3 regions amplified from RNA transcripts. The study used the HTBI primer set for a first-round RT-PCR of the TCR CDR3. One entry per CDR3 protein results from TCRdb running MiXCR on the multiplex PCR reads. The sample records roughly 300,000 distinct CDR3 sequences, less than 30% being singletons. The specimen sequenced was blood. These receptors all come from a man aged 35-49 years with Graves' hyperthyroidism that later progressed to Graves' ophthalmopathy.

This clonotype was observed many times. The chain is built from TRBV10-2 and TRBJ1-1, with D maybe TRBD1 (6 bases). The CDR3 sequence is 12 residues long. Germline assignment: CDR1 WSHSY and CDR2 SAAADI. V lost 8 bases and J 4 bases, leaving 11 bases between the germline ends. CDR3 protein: CASGGGTTEAFF. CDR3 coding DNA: TGCGCCAGCGGAGGGGGGACCACTGAAGCTTTCTTT.

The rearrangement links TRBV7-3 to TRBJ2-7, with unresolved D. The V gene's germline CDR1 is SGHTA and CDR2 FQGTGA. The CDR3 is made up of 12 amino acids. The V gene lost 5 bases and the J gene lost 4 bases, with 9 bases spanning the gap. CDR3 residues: CASSHGLYEQYF. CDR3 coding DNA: TGTGCCAGCAGCCACGGGTTGTACGAGCAGTACTTC.

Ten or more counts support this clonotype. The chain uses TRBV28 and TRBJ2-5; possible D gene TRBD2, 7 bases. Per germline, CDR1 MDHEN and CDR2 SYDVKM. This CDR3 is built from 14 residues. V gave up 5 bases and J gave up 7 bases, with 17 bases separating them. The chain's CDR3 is CASSTGGGSGTQYF. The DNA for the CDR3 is TGTGCCAGCAGTACGGGGGGCGGGAGTGGGACCCAGTACTTC.

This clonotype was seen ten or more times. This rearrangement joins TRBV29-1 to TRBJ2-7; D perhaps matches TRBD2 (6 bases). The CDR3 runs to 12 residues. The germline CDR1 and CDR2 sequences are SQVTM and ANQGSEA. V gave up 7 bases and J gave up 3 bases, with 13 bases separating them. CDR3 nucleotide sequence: TGCAGCGCCCGGACGGGAGACTACGAGCAGTACTTC. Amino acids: CSARTGDYEQYF.

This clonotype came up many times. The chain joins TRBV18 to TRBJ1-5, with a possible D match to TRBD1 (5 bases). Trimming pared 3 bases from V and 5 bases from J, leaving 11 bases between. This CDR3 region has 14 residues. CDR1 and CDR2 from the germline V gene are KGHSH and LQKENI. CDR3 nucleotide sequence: TGTGCCAGCTCACCGAGGGTGGGGCATCAGCCCCAGCATTTT. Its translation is CASSPRVGHQPQHF.

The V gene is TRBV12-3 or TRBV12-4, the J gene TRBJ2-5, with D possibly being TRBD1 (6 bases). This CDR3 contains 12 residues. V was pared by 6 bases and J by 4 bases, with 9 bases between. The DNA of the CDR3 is TGTGCCAGCAGCGGACAGCTAGAGACCCAGTACTTC. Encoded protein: CASSGQLETQYF.

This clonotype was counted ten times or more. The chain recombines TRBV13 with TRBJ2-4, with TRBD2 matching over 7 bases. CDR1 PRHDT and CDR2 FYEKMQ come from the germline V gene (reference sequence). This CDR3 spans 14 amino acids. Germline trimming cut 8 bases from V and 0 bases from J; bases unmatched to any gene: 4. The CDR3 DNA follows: TGTGCCAGCTTAACTAGCGCAGCCAAAAACATTCAGTACTTC. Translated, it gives CASLTSAAKNIQYF.

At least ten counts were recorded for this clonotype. DNA of the CDR3: TGCAGCGTTGATACCGGGACTAGCGGATGGGAGACCCAGTACTTC. Translating gives CSVDTGTSGWETQYF. The rearrangement joins TRBV29-1 to TRBJ2-5; 11 nucleotides agree with TRBD2. Trimming at V came to 3 bases and at J to 5 bases, leaving 8 bases not matched to a gene. CDR3 size: 15 residues. Germline assignment: CDR1 SQVTM and CDR2 ANQGSEA.